This T cell receptor beta chain was recorded in a study of T cell changes during pregnancy in multiple sclerosis. The V gene's germline CDR1 is SGDLS and CDR2 YYNGEE. The V gene end was trimmed by 3 bases and the J gene end by 4 bases; junction bases not matched to a gene: 5. The CDR3 covers 15 residues. Sequenced by immunoSEQ multiplex PCR; TCRdb stores in-frame clones only, minus some. Of around 56,000 clones listed, approximately 94% are singletons. The sequences come from CD8+ T cells from peripheral blood mononuclear cells, collected after pregnancy. The chain combines TRBV9 with TRBJ2-7; 12 nucleotides align to TRBD2. This receptor was obtained from a female donor with multiple sclerosis, enrolled in a pregnancy study. CDR3: CASSATSGSRYEQYF. In DNA, the CDR3 is TGTGCCAGCAGCGCGACTAGCGGGAGTCGGTACGAGCAGTACTTC.